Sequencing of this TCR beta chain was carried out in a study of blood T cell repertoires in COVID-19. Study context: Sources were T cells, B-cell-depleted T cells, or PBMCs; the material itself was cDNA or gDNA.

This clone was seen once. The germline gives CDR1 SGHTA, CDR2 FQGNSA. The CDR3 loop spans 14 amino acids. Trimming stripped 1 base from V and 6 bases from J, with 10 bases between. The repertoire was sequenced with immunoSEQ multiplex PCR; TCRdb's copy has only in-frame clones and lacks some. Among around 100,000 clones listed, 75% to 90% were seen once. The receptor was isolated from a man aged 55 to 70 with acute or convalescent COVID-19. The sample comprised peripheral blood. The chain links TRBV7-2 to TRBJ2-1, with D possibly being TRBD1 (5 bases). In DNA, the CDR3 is TGTGCCAGCAGCTTAGGAACGCAGGGCAATGAGCAGTTCTTC. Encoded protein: CASSLGTQGNEQFF. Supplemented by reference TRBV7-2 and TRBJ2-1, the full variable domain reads GAGVSQSPSNKVTEKGKDVELRCDPISGHTALYWYRQSLGQGLEFLIYFQGNSAPDKSGLPSDRFSAERTGGSVSTLTIQRTQQEDSAVYLCASSLGTQGNEQFFGPGTRLTVL.